This record looks at one TCR beta chain sequence and its context. It lacks a known antigen. No per-base quality is available; no much larger clone lies one base away. The immunoSEQ Assay, a bias-controlled multiplex PCR, was used to amplify TCRbeta CDR3 regions from genomic DNA. As for the authors' bioinformatics: Within the assay, amplification of reference gene primers was used to estimate how many nucleated cells each sample contained. To quantify the absolute abundance of each unique TCRbeta CDR3 rearrangement, sequence reads were collapsed and filtered. Productive Simpson clonality was computed per sample as the square root of Simpson's diversity index over productive rearrangements. TCRdb holds this immuneACCESS table with in-frame rearrangements only. Some clones are missing; in checked studies, unresolved V genes explain under half, and the rest has no known cause. V and J calls and clone size are given by that table; D and trimming were obtained from the DNA. The sample contains 150,000 to 200,000 clones, under 85% of them found a single time. The ten largest clones take up 6% to 8.5% of the sample.

In Seattle, one collaborating source enrolled patients while the infection was active and tracked those patients longitudinally over the course of disease. Whole blood was collected in K2EDTA tubes by collaborating institutions according to the institutions' own protocols. For TCRbeta analysis, collaborators shipped samples in one of three forms: frozen whole blood, isolated PBMCs, or DNA extracted from either of those sample types. This record comes from a study of blood T cell repertoires in COVID-19 (dated by TCRdb to 2019 to 2021). For context, the study as a whole: Collaborator samples came from the United States, Italy and Spain and covered acute and convalescent phases of COVID-19. The prospective study material was composed of cDNA or gDNA derived from T cells, B-cell-depleted T cells, or PBMCs. The dataset comprised deeply sampled blood TCRbeta repertoires from subjects exposed to, actively infected with, or recovered from COVID-19. The repertoires were made available in a free public database intended to serve as a resource for research on the immune response to SARS-CoV-2. The samples were drawn from two sources: the first 160 participants of the ongoing ImmuneRACE study, and some 1,300 subjects contributed by 6 global collaborators. A de-identified subject ID, COVID-19 status, age in years and sex were almost always included in the sample metadata. Where available, HLA class I and class II types were taken from metadata supplied by the sample provider and were not determined by assay-based typing. The full study reports these points: How much clinical and demographic metadata was included differed by source and by participant, and the metadata was provided uncurated.

Including the terminal cysteine and phenylalanine, the CDR3 comprises 15 residues. CDR3 DNA is the only sequence kept; it has 45 bases, read in frame from the first base. Based on the germline V gene, the CDR1 and CDR2 sequences are SGHRS and YFSETQ. V lost 3 bases and J lost 4 bases, and the count of bases not matched to a germline gene is 6. The TCR was taken from a woman in her sixties or seventies with COVID-19, enrolled during active disease. The sequencing input was peripheral blood. Recombination connected TRBV5-1 to TRBJ2-5, and 10 bases in between align with TRBD2. The DNA sequence reads TGCGCCAGCAGCTCCCCGGTAGCGGGAGGAGAGACCCAGTACTTC. This codes for CASSSPVAGGETQYF. Extended through the reference TRBV5-1 and TRBJ2-5 proteins, this CDR3 yields the full variable domain: KAGVTQTPRYLIKTRGQQVTLSCSPISGHRSVSWYQQTPGQGLQFLFEYFSETQRNKGNFPGRFSGRQFSNSRSEMNVSTLELGDSALYLCASSSPVAGGETQYFGPGTRLLVL.